This T cell receptor (beta chain) was documented in a study of shared clonotypes between healthy human individuals. This table comes from immunoSEQ multiplex PCR, and its TCRdb copy is limited to in-frame clones, with some not included. This table has some 500,000 clones, roughly 85% appearing once. This clone came up a few times. With 8 bases removed from V and 0 bases from J, the gap between germline ends came to 14 bases. Germline CDR1 reads MDHEN; CDR2 reads SYDVKM. The CDR3 runs to 16 residues. Sequenced input: PBMCs. The origin of this receptor is a woman in her thirties or forties in good health. Some clones in this sample may be carry-over from other donors' samples. This rearrangement joins TRBV28 to TRBJ2-6; D may match TRBD1 or TRBD2 (5 bases each). This CDR3 reads CASCSGRLSGANVLTF. CDR3 DNA: TGTGCCAGCTGCTCGGGACGCCTCTCTGGGGCCAACGTCCTGACTTTC.